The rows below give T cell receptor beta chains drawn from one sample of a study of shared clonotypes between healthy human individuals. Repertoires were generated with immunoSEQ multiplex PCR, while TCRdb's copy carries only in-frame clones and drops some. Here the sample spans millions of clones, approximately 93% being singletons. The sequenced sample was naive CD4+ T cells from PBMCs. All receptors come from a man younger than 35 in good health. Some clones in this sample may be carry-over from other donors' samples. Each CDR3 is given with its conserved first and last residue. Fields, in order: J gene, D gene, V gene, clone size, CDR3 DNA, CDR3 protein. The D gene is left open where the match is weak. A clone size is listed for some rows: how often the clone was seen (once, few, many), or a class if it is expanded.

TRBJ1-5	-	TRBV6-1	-	TGTGCCAGCACGATAGGGGGCAATCAGCCCCAGCATTTT	CASTIGGNQPQHF
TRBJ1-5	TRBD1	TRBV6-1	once	TGTGCCAGCAGTGACAACCGACAGGGGGATCAGCCCCAGCATTTT	CASSDNRQGDQPQHF
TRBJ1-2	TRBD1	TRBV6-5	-	TGTGCCAGCAGTCGACAGGGAAACTATGGCTACACCTTC	CASSRQGNYGYTF
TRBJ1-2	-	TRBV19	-	TGTGCCAGTAGTATATTAGGGCTTTATGGCTACACCTTC	CASSILGLYGYTF
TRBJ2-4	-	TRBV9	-	TGTGCCAGCAGCGTAGGACCTTCCAAAAACATTCAGTACTTC	CASSVGPSKNIQYF
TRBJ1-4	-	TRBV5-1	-	TGCGCCAGCAGCTTGTGGGTTGGTAATGAAAAACTGTTTTTT	CASSLWVGNEKLFF
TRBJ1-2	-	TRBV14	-	TGTGCCAGCAGCCTAAGGGGTATTGGTGGCTACACCTTC	CASSLRGIGGYTF
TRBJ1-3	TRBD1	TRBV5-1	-	TGCGCCAGCAGCCTACATGGACAGGGAGGAAACACCATATATTTT	CASSLHGQGGNTIYF
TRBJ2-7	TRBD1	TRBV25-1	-	TGTGCCAGCAGAGAGACAGGGGGCTCCGGCGAGCAGTACTTC	CASRETGGSGEQYF
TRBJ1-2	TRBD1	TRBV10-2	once	TGCGCCAGCAGGCCGCCAGGGGGGGCCGGCGGCTACACCTTC	CASRPPGGAGGYTF
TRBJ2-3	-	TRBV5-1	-	TGCGCCAGCAGCCCCCTAATGGGGCGAACAGATACGCAGTATTTT	CASSPLMGRTDTQYF
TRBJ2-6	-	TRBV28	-	TGTGCCAGCAGACCTAACAGGAGTGGGGCCAACGTCCTGACTTTC	CASRPNRSGANVLTF
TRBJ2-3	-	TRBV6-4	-	TGTGCCAGCAGTGCGACAGGTGCCACAGATACGCAGTATTTT	CASSATGATDTQYF
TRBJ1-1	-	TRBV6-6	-	TGTGCCAGCAAACAGACCAACACTGAAGCTTTCTTT	CASKQTNTEAFF
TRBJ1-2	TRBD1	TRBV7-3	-	TGTGCCAGCAGCCCCCGGACAGGGAAGAACTATGGCTACACCTTC	CASSPRTGKNYGYTF
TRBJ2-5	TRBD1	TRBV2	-	TGTGCCGGACAGGGTGAGGGAGAGACCCAGTACTTC	CAGQGEGETQYF
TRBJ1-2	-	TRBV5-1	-	TGCGCCAGCAGCGGGGGACGGATCCTCTATGGCTACACCTTC	CASSGGRILYGYTF
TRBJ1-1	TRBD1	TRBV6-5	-	TGTGCCAGCAGGACGGGACAGGGGAGAGGCACTGAAGCTTTCTTT	CASRTGQGRGTEAFF
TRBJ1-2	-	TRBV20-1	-	TGCAGTGTATCCCTCTCCGGCTACACCTTC	CSVSLSGYTF
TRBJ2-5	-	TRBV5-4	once	TGTGCCAGCAGCCCCGGGATTCCTCAGGGGACCCAGTACTTC	CASSPGIPQGTQYF
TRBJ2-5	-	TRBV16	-	TGTGCCAGCAGCCAATCCGGGGGGCAGGAGACCCAGTACTTC	CASSQSGGQETQYF
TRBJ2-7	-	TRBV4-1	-	TGCGCCAGCAGCCAAGCCAATCGTGGGACCCCGGCGGACGAGCAGTACTTC	CASSQANRGTPADEQYF
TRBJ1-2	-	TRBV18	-	TGTGCCAGCTCACTTACAGTGGACAGCTCGCCCGGCTACACCTTC	CASSLTVDSSPGYTF
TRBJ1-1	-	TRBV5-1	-	TGCGCCAGCAGCTTGGTATCGGGTGTGAACACTGAAGCTTTCTTT	CASSLVSGVNTEAFF
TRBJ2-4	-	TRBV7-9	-	TGTGCCAGCAGCCCAGGGGTCCCCAAAAACATTCAGTACTTC	CASSPGVPKNIQYF
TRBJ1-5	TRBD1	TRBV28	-	TGTGCCAGCAGTGTTGGGACAGGGGACGGCAATCAGCCCCAGCATTTT	CASSVGTGDGNQPQHF
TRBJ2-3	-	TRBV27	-	TGTGCCAGCAGAAGAACGGCAGATACGCAGTATTTT	CASRRTADTQYF
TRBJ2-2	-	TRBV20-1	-	TGCAGTGCTAGTGGTGCCGGGGAGCTGTTTTTT	CSASGAGELFF
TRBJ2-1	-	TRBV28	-	TGTGCCAGCAGTTTAGAATTTTCGGGCTCTAGCTCCTACAATGAGCAGTTCTTC	CASSLEFSGSSSYNEQFF
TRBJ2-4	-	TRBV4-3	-	TGCGCCAGCAGCCTTGGTCAGCGGACACTAGCCAAAAACATTCAGTACTTC	CASSLGQRTLAKNIQYF
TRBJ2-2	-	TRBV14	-	TGTGCCAGCAGCCAAGTAAGGTACACCGGGGAGCTGTTTTTT	CASSQVRYTGELFF
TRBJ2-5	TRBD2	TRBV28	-	TGTGCCAGCAGTTTCCTTGGGACTAGTGTCTCAGAGACCCAGTACTTC	CASSFLGTSVSETQYF
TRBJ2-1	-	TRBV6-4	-	TGTGCCAGCAGTAGGACTGGGAATGAGCAGTTCTTC	CASSRTGNEQFF
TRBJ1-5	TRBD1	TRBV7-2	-	TGTGCCAGCAGCTTAGCTGGGGACAGTTATCAGCCCCAGCATTTT	CASSLAGDSYQPQHF
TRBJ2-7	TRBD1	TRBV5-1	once	TGCGCCAGCAGTGGGACAGGGGGGCACGAGCAGTACTTC	CASSGTGGHEQYF
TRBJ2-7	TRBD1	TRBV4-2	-	TGTGCCAGCAGCCAGGGCGAGGGGGCAAATTCTATCGAGCAGTACTTC	CASSQGEGANSIEQYF
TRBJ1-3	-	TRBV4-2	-	TGTGCCAGCAGCCAAGTTTCCAACTCTGGAAACACCATATATTTT	CASSQVSNSGNTIYF
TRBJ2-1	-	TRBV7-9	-	TGTGCCAGCACCAGGGGGGCGGCCTACAATGAGCAGTTCTTC	CASTRGAAYNEQFF
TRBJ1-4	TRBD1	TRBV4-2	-	TGTGCCAGCAGCCTGACAGGGGGGGATGAAAAACTGTTTTTT	CASSLTGGDEKLFF
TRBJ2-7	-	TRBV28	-	TGTGCCAGCAGTCTCCAGCTCTACGAGCAGTACTTC	CASSLQLYEQYF
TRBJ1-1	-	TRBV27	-	TGTGCCAGCAGTCACGCTTTCTTT	CASSHAFF
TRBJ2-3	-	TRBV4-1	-	TGCGCCAGCAGCCAACCGTCCCGGGACAAGACAGATACGCAGTATTTT	CASSQPSRDKTDTQYF
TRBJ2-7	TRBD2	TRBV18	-	TGTGCCAGCTCACAGGGACTAGCGGACTCCTACGAGCAGTACTTC	CASSQGLADSYEQYF
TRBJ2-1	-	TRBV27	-	TGTGCCAGCAGTCTCGGACAAGGTTTTTACAATGAGCAGTTCTTC	CASSLGQGFYNEQFF
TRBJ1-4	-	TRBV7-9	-	TGTGCCAGCAGCGCCATCCGCGGGATAAGGGGTGAAAAACTGTTTTTT	CASSAIRGIRGEKLFF
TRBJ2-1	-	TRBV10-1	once	TGCGCCAGTGGATTGCAGTTCTTC	CASGLQFF
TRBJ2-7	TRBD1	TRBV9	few	TGTGCCAGCAGCGCATCCAGGGGGCGAGGCTCCTACGAGCAGTACTTC	CASSASRGRGSYEQYF
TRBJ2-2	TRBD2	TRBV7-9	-	TGTGCCAGCAGCCCTAGCGGGAGGGATACCGGGGAGCTGTTTTTT	CASSPSGRDTGELFF
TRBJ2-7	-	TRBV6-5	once	TGTGCCAGCAGCCGGAAGGGTAGTTCCGCCTCCGAGCAGTACTTC	CASSRKGSSASEQYF
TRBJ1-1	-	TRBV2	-	TGTGCCAGCAGTGGGGGCCAGAACACTGAAGCTTTCTTT	CASSGGQNTEAFF
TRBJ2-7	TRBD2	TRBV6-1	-	TGTGCCAGCAGTGTGTATGGGCGGGGGGACTACGAGCAGTACTTC	CASSVYGRGDYEQYF
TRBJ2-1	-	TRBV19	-	TGTGCCAGTAGTATAGGAACAGGGATTTCCTACAATGAGCAGTTCTTC	CASSIGTGISYNEQFF
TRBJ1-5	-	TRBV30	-	TGTGCCTGGAGTGTACAGAAGGGGGTAAGTCAGCCCCAGCATTTT	CAWSVQKGVSQPQHF
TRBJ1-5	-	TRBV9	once	TGTGCCAGCAGCGTAGCCGCAGGCGGAGCCCAGCATTTT	CASSVAAGGAQHF
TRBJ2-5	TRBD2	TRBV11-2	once	TGTGCCAGCAGCTTAGAGGTAGCGGGCCCCCAAGAGACCCAGTACTTC	CASSLEVAGPQETQYF